Included here is one TCR beta chain sequence, with context. This CDR3 is built from 15 residues. CDR1 and CDR2 (germline): MNHEY, SVGAGI. V shed 5 bases and J shed 6 bases, with 19 bases lying between them. Each patient experienced a relapse that followed autologous stem cell transplantation, and brentuximab vedotin exposure varied. This sample was included in a study of PD-1 blockade in classical Hodgkin lymphoma. Study background: Intravenous infusions of nivolumab 3 mg/kg reached patients every 2 weeks.

Here immunoSEQ multiplex PCR was the method, and the copy in TCRdb shows in-frame clones only, minus some. Among under 75,000 clones, 88% were seen once, and the ten largest hold about 5.6%. This chain joins TRBV6-5 and TRBJ1-1; a weak D match, TRBD1 (5 bases). The TCR sequence derives from a human donor with classical Hodgkin lymphoma. Sequences were derived from peripheral blood mononuclear cells (PBMCs), sampled before the second cycle of nivolumab. In nucleotides, the CDR3 is TGTGCCAGCAGTCCCCGAACTCGGGGACTGGCTGAAGCTTTCTTT. Translated: CASSPRTRGLAEAFF.